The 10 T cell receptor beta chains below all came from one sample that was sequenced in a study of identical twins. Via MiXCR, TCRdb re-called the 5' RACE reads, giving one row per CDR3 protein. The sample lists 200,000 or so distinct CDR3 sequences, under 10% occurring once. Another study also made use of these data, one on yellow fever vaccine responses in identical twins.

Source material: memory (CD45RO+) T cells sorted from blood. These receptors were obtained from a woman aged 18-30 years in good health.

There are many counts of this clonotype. The CDR3: CASRLAEGNYEQYF. In DNA, the CDR3 is TGCGCCAGCAGGCTGGCGGAGGGAAACTACGAGCAGTACTTC. V usage is TRBV5-1 and J usage is TRBJ2-7, with a tentative D call TRBD2 (6 bases). This CDR3 has 14 amino acids. Germline CDR1 is SGHRS and CDR2 is YFSETQ. V was shortened by 5 bases and J by 3 bases, with 15 bases between the two germline ends.

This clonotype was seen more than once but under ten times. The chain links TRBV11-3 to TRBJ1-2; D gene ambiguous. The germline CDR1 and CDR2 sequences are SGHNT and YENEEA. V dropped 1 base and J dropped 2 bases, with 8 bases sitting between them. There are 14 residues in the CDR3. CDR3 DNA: TGTGCCAGCAGCTTAGGAGAGGGAAACTATGGCTACACCTTC. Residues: CASSLGEGNYGYTF.

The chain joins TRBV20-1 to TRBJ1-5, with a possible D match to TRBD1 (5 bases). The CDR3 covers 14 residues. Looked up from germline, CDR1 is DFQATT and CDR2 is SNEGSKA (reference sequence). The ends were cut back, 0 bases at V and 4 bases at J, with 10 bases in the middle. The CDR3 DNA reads TGCAGTGCTAGAGATCTAGGGGAGAATCAGCCCCAGCATTTT. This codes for CSARDLGENQPQHF.

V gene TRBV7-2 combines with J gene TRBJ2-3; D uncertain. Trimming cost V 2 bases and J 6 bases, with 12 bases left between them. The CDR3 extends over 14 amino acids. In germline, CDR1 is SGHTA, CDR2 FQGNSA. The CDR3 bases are TGTGCCAGCAGCTTACGGGCAAGTGCCGATACGCAGTATTTT. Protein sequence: CASSLRASADTQYF.

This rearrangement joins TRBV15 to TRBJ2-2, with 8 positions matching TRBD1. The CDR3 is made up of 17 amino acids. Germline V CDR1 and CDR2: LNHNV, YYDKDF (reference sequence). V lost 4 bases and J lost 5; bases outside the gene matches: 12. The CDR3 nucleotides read TGTGCCACCAGCAAAGACAGGGGATCGACGAGTACCGGGGAGCTGTTTTTT. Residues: CATSKDRGSTSTGELFF.

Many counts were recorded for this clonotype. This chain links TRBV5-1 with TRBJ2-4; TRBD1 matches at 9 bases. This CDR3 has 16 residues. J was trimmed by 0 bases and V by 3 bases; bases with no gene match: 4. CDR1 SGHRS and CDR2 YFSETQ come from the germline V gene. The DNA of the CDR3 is TGCGCCAGCAGCTCACAGGGGGCGCAAGCCAAAAACATTCAGTACTTC. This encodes CASSSQGAQAKNIQYF.

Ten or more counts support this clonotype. CDR3 residues: CASSLSGQGSLEQFF. CDR3 in DNA: TGTGCCAGCAGTTTGTCAGGACAGGGGTCTCTCGAGCAGTTCTTC. The chain combines TRBV28 with TRBJ2-1; 9 nucleotides agree with TRBD1. Trimming at V came to 3 bases and at J to 10 bases, leaving 10 bases not matched to a gene. The CDR3 loop spans 15 amino acids. The germline CDR1 and CDR2 sequences are MDHEN and SYDVKM.

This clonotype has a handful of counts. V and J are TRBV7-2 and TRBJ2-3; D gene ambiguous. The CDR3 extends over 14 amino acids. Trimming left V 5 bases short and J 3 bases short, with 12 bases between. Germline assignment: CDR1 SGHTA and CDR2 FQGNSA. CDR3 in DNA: TGTGCCAGCAGCCCGCGGCCCGGGACAGATACGCAGTATTTT. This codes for CASSPRPGTDTQYF.

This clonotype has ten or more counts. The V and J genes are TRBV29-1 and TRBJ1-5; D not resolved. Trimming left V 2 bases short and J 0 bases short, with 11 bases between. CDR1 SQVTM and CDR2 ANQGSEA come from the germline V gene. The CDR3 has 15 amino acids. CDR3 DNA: TGCAGCGTTGAAATGGGAGCCGGTAGCAATCAGCCCCAGCATTTT. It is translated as CSVEMGAGSNQPQHF.

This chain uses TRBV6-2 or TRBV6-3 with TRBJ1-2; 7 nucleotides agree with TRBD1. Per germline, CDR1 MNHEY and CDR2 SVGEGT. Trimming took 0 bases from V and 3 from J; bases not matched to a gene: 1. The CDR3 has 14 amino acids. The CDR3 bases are TGTGCCAGCAGTTACTCCGGGACAGACTATGGCTACACCTTC. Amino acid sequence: CASSYSGTDYGYTF.